Following are 12 T cell receptor beta chains from one sample sequenced in a study of T-cell reconstitution after alpha-beta-depleted transplantation in children. Unique molecular identifiers were built into the TCRbeta library. TCRdb recomputed calls from the PCR reads with MiXCR, one row per CDR3 protein. The sample records about 400,000 distinct CDR3 sequences, more than 10% being singletons. Specimen: PBMCs, collected from the stem cell graft. The receptors here all came from a human donor who donated a stem cell graft to a child with Fanconi anemia.

A few counts support this clonotype. The V and J genes are TRBV4-3 and TRBJ2-2, with a possible D match to TRBD1 (5 bases). CDR3 size: 17 residues. Germline V gives CDR1 LGHNA, CDR2 YSLEER. Trimming took 1 base from V and 5 from J, leaving 17 bases between them. Here the CDR3 DNA reads TGCGCCAGCAGCCAAGGAGTGAACAGGCAACGAACCGGGGAGCTGTTTTTT. Translation: CASSQGVNRQRTGELFF.

This clonotype was seen only a few times. This chain joins TRBV6-1 and TRBJ1-2; D remains unclear. The CDR3 runs 13 residues. Between the trimmed V and J ends, which lost 5 bases and 6 bases, there was a span of 13 bases. In germline, CDR1 is MNHNS, CDR2 SASEGT. The CDR3 sequence is CASSLAPLDGYTF. The CDR3 bases are TGTGCCAGCAGTCTGGCCCCCTTGGATGGCTACACCTTC.

Many counts were recorded for this clonotype. The rearrangement joins TRBV7-2 to TRBJ1-2, with 8 bases aligning to TRBD1. Per germline, CDR1 SGHTA and CDR2 FQGNSA. J was trimmed by 11 bases and V by 5 bases; bases with no gene match: 13. The CDR3 runs 14 residues. The CDR3 loop is CASSLRTGSVQYTF. The CDR3 DNA follows: TGTGCCAGCAGCCTACGGACAGGGAGCGTTCAATACACCTTC. Looking up the rest from reference TRBV7-2 and TRBJ1-2 gives the full variable domain: GAGVSQSPSNKVTEKGKDVELRCDPISGHTALYWYRQSLGQGLEFLIYFQGNSAPDKSGLPSDRFSAERTGGSVSTLTIQRTQQEDSAVYLCASSLRTGSVQYTFGSGTRLTVV.

This clonotype has more than one count but fewer than ten. V is TRBV10-3 and J is TRBJ1-3; D not resolved. CDR3 length: 15 amino acids. From germline, CDR1 is ENHRY and CDR2 SYGVKD. Trimming shortened V by 3 bases and J by 2 bases, and 11 bases separated the two germline ends. For the CDR3, the DNA is TGTGCCATCAGTGACCTGACGGCGGCTGGAAACACCATATATTTT. It yields the protein CAISDLTAAGNTIYF.

This clonotype was picked up a small number of times. Here the CDR3 DNA reads TGTGCCAGCAGCCAGGGGGGACAAGGGGACGAGCAGTACTTC. Translated, it gives CASSQGGQGDEQYF. V usage is TRBV5-6 and J usage is TRBJ2-7; perhaps TRBD1 as D (7 bases). Germline-derived CDR1 and CDR2 are SGHDT and YYEEEE. The CDR3 is 14 residues long. The V gene lost 4 bases and the J gene lost 5 bases, with 16 bases spanning the gap.

The chain uses TRBV27 and TRBJ2-7; D is perhaps TRBD1 (6 bases). V lost 4 bases and J 1 base, leaving 14 bases between the germline ends. Germline CDR1 reads MNHEY; CDR2 reads SMNVEV (reference sequence). There are 15 residues in the CDR3. CDR3 in DNA: TGTGCCAGCAGTTCTACCACGGGACAATCCTACGAGCAGTACGTC. Its protein is CASSSTTGQSYEQYV.

The gene calls are TRBV12-3 or TRBV12-4 and TRBJ2-7, with D perhaps TRBD2 (5 bases). Trimming left V 6 bases short and J 0 bases short, with 9 bases between. CDR3 length: 13 amino acids. CDR3 amino acids: CASRPDSSYEQYF. The CDR3 DNA sequence: TGTGCCAGCAGACCGGACTCCTCCTACGAGCAGTACTTC.

This clonotype occurred many times. The V and J genes are TRBV7-2 and TRBJ1-2; 9 nucleotides align to TRBD1. CDR1 is SGHTA, CDR2 FQGNSA, per germline. Losses at the gene ends were 2 bases for V and 1 base for J; bases not matched to a gene: 8. The CDR3 totals 17 residues. The CDR3: CASSLLGGTGNNYGYTF. The CDR3 bases are TGTGCCAGCAGCTTATTAGGGGGGACAGGGAATAACTATGGCTACACCTTC.

This clonotype occurred once. The chain links TRBV5-1 to TRBJ1-5; D remains unclear. Trimming pared 4 bases from V and 4 bases from J, leaving 15 bases between. Germline assignment: CDR1 SGHRS and CDR2 YFSETQ. The CDR3 runs 15 residues. In nucleotides, the CDR3 is TGCGCCAGCAGCCCAGGCGGGGATCGGAATCAGCCCCAGCATTTT. Its translation is CASSPGGDRNQPQHF.

This clonotype came up a few times. This chain links TRBV4-3 with TRBJ2-1, with 7 bases identical to TRBD2. Losses at the gene ends were 0 bases for V and 8 bases for J; bases not matched to a gene: 13. The CDR3 is made up of 17 amino acids. Looked up from germline, CDR1 is LGHNA and CDR2 is YSLEER. CDR3 protein: CASSQDLGLEEDDEQFF. The CDR3 coding sequence is TGCGCCAGCAGCCAAGATTTAGGACTAGAGGAGGATGATGAGCAGTTCTTC.

The rearrangement uses TRBV28 and TRBJ2-5, with D unclear. Between the trimmed V and J ends, which lost 10 bases and 0 bases, there was a span of 9 bases. The CDR3 contains 12 residues. CDR1 MDHEN and CDR2 SYDVKM come from the germline V gene. Written as DNA, the CDR3 is TGTGCCACCGGACGTAACCAAGAGACCCAGTACTTC. Translation gives CATGRNQETQYF. Drawing the rest from reference TRBV28 and TRBJ2-5, the complete variable domain is DVKVTQSSRYLVKRTGEKVFLECVQDMDHENMFWYRQDPGLGLRLIYFSYDVKMKEKGDIPEGYSVSREKKERFSLILESASTNQTSMYLCATGRNQETQYFGPGTRLLVL.

This clonotype was detected ten times or more. The chain is built from TRBV7-9 and TRBJ2-2; 8 bases align to TRBD2. CDR3 length: 18 amino acids. Germline CDR1 reads SEHNR; CDR2 reads FQNEAQ (reference sequence). V was clipped by 2 bases and J by 4 bases; unmatched bases: 12. In DNA form, the CDR3 reads TGTGCCAGCAGCTTACTATGGTCTAGCGGGTGGACCACCGGGGAGCTGTTTTTT. Its translation: CASSLLWSSGWTTGELFF.